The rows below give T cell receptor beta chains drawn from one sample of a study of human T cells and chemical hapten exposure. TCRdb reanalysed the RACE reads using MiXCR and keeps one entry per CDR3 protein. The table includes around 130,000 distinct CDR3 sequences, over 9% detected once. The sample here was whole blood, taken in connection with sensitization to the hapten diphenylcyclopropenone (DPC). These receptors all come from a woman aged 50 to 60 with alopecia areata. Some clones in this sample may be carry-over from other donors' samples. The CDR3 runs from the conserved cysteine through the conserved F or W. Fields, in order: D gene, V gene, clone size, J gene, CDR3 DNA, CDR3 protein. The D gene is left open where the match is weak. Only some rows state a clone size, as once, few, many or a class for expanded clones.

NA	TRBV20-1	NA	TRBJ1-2	TGCAGTGCCGCCGGGGGAGGGGGTTATGGCTACACCTTC	CSAAGGGGYGYTF
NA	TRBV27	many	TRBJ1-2	TGTGCCAGCAGTTTACAGGGGTATGGCTACACCTTC	CASSLQGYGYTF
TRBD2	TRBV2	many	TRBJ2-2	TGTGCCAGCAGTGGGCGGCTAGCGGAGACCGGGGAGCTGTTTTTT	CASSGRLAETGELFF
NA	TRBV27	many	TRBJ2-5	TGTGCCAGCACCCCTTACGCGGGACTCGAAGAGACCCAGTACTTC	CASTPYAGLEETQYF
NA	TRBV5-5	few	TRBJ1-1	TGTGCCAGCAGCGGTGCCCCGAGCAGTTACACTGAAGCTTTCTTT	CASSGAPSSYTEAFF
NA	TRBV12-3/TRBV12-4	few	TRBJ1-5	TGTGCCAGCAGTCCCGGGAACCTTGTGCGGCCCCAGCATTTT	CASSPGNLVRPQHF
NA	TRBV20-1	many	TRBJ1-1	TGCAGTGCTAGAGAAACAGGGAGGGGGACTGAAGCTTTCTTT	CSARETGRGTEAFF
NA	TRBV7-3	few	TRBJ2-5	TGTGCCAGCAGCTTTACAGATAAAGAGACCCAGTACTTC	CASSFTDKETQYF
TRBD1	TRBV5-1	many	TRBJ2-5	TGCGCCAGCAGCTGGGCGGACAGGGATGGAGAGACCCAGTACTTC	CASSWADRDGETQYF
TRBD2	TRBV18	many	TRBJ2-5	TGTGCCAGCTTCGGACTAGCGGAAGAGACCCAGTACTTC	CASFGLAEETQYF
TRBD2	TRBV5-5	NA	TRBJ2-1	TGTGCCAGCAGCTCCTTTAGCGGGAGTTGGGATGAGCAGTTCTTC	CASSSFSGSWDEQFF
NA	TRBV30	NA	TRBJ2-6	TGTGCCTGGAGCAGAGGACGGTCTGGGGCCAACGTCCTGACTTTC	CAWSRGRSGANVLTF
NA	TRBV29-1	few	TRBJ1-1	TGCAGCGTTGAATTCGACACTGAAGCTTTCTTT	CSVEFDTEAFF
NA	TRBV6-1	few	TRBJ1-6	TGTGCCAGCAGTGAATGGCAGGGGCTTTATAATTCACCCCTCCACTTT	CASSEWQGLYNSPLHF
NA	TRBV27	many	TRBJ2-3	TGTGCCAGCAGCAGGAGTCGCACAGATACGCAGTATTTT	CASSRSRTDTQYF
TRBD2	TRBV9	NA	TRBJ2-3	TGTGCCAGCAGCGCGAGACTAGCGGGAGGGTCCACAGATACGCAGTATTTT	CASSARLAGGSTDTQYF
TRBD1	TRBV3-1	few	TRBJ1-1	TGTGCCAGCAGCCGCGGGAGGACAGGGCTTCTAACTGAAGCTTTCTTT	CASSRGRTGLLTEAFF
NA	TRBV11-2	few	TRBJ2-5	TGTGCCAGCAGTCCTTATGGGGTACCGTACCAAGAGACCCAGTACTTC	CASSPYGVPYQETQYF
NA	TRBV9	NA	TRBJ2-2	TGTGCCAGCAGCCTAGGTTCCCCACCCGGGGAGCTGTTTTTT	CASSLGSPPGELFF
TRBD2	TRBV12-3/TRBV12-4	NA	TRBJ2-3	TGTGCCAGCAGTCTTCAAGCGGGAATAATCGATACGCAGTATTTT	CASSLQAGIIDTQYF
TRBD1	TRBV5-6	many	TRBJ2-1	TGTGCCAGCAGCTTACCGGGACAGGGACGAAGCAATGAGCAGTTCTTC	CASSLPGQGRSNEQFF
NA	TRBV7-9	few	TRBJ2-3	TGTGCCAGCAGCCCCCCGGTTGAGGCAGATACGCAGTATTTT	CASSPPVEADTQYF
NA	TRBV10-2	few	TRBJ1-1	TGCGCCAGCAGTGGAGGCACTGAAGCTTTCTTT	CASSGGTEAFF
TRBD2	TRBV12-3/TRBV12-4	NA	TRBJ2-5	TGTGCCAGCAGCTCCTCTAGACTAGCGGGGGGGCTTGGGGCGGAGACCCAGTACTTC	CASSSSRLAGGLGAETQYF
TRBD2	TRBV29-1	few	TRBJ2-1	TGCAGCGTTGTGTCTCTAGCGGGCTACAATGAGCAGTTCTTC	CSVVSLAGYNEQFF
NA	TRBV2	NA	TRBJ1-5	TGTGCCAGCAGTGAATCTTGGTTTAATCAGCCCCAGCATTTT	CASSESWFNQPQHF
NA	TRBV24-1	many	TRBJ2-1	TGTGCCACCAGTGATTTGGGCGGGACGAGCTCCTACAATGAGCAGTTCTTC	CATSDLGGTSSYNEQFF